This is a list of T cell receptor beta chains from one sample in a study of T cells in Graves' hyperthyroidism and ophthalmopathy. MiXCR, applied by TCRdb to the multiplex PCR reads, yields one record per CDR3 protein. The sample holds just under 750,000 distinct CDR3 sequences, about 35% seen once. The sample taken for sequencing was blood. These receptors came from a woman between 40 and 50 years old with Graves' hyperthyroidism. CDR3s include the opening cysteine and the closing phenylalanine or tryptophan. A D gene is named only where the DNA matches it firmly. Rows may omit the clone size; those that give it use once, few, many or a size class.

abundance: NA; d_gene: TRBD1; j_gene: TRBJ2-7; v_gene: TRBV18; CDR3aa: CASSPAGGSYEQYF; CDR3nt: TGTGCCAGCTCACCGGCAGGGGGCTCCTACGAGCAGTACTTC
abundance: many; d_gene: TRBD1; j_gene: TRBJ2-7; v_gene: TRBV6-5; CDR3aa: CASRPITGVGEQYF; CDR3nt: TGTGCCAGCAGACCGATAACAGGGGTAGGCGAGCAGTACTTC
abundance: few; d_gene: TRBD1; j_gene: TRBJ1-1; v_gene: TRBV7-2; CDR3aa: CASSSGTDKTSNTEAFF; CDR3nt: TGTGCCAGCAGCTCCGGGACAGACAAAACTTCGAACACTGAAGCTTTCTTT
abundance: NA; d_gene: NA; j_gene: TRBJ1-1; v_gene: TRBV6-5; CDR3aa: CASSYDSGWNTEAFF; CDR3nt: TGTGCCAGCAGTTATGACTCGGGTTGGAACACTGAAGCTTTCTTT
abundance: few; d_gene: TRBD2; j_gene: TRBJ2-2; v_gene: TRBV7-2; CDR3aa: CASRNRLAGRPGELFF; CDR3nt: TGTGCCAGCAGGAATCGACTAGCGGGAAGGCCCGGGGAGCTGTTTTTT
abundance: NA; d_gene: NA; j_gene: TRBJ1-5; v_gene: TRBV4-1; CDR3aa: CASSQDWVSRNQPQHF; CDR3nt: TGCGCCAGCAGCCAAGATTGGGTTAGCCGTAATCAGCCCCAGCATTTT
abundance: many; d_gene: TRBD2; j_gene: TRBJ2-6; v_gene: TRBV7-9; CDR3aa: CARGLAGGSGANVLTF; CDR3nt: TGTGCCCGGGGACTAGCGGGGGGTTCTGGGGCCAACGTCCTGACTTTC
abundance: many; d_gene: NA; j_gene: TRBJ2-6; v_gene: TRBV10-3; CDR3aa: CAISKNPTGSGANVLTF; CDR3nt: TGTGCCATCAGCAAAAACCCTACAGGCTCTGGGGCCAACGTCCTGACTTTC
abundance: many; d_gene: NA; j_gene: TRBJ1-1; v_gene: TRBV10-3; CDR3aa: CAISESSGRGRRTEAFF; CDR3nt: TGTGCCATCAGTGAGTCTTCGGGACGGGGTCGTAGGACTGAAGCTTTCTTT
abundance: NA; d_gene: NA; j_gene: TRBJ1-1; v_gene: TRBV12-3/TRBV12-4; CDR3aa: CASSGTWGLNTEAFF; CDR3nt: TGTGCCAGCAGTGGGACGTGGGGTTTGAACACTGAAGCTTTCTTT
abundance: few; d_gene: NA; j_gene: TRBJ1-6; v_gene: TRBV6-5; CDR3aa: CASRSEIQGFSPLHF; CDR3nt: TGTGCCAGCAGATCCGAAATACAGGGTTTTTCACCCCTCCACTTT
abundance: once; d_gene: NA; j_gene: TRBJ2-7; v_gene: TRBV29-1; CDR3aa: CSSFAGTRGAYEQYF; CDR3nt: TGCAGCAGTTTTGCGGGGACCAGGGGGGCCTACGAGCAGTACTTC
abundance: NA; d_gene: TRBD1; j_gene: TRBJ1-6; v_gene: TRBV13; CDR3aa: CASSLMGQSYSPLHF; CDR3nt: TGTGCCAGCAGTTTAATGGGACAGAGTTATTCACCCCTCCACTTT
abundance: many; d_gene: NA; j_gene: TRBJ1-1; v_gene: TRBV6-6; CDR3aa: CASTFSDTLYTEAFF; CDR3nt: TGTGCCAGCACCTTCTCGGACACCCTTTACACTGAAGCTTTCTTT
abundance: many; d_gene: NA; j_gene: TRBJ1-5; v_gene: TRBV19; CDR3aa: CASSIAHSNQPQHF; CDR3nt: TGTGCCAGTAGTATTGCTCATAGCAATCAGCCCCAGCATTTT
abundance: NA; d_gene: NA; j_gene: TRBJ2-7; v_gene: TRBV2; CDR3aa: CASSFRGRESPEQYF; CDR3nt: TGTGCCAGCAGTTTCCGGGGCAGGGAATCTCCCGAGCAGTACTTC
abundance: NA; d_gene: NA; j_gene: TRBJ1-4; v_gene: TRBV20-1; CDR3aa: CSTRAAINEKLFF; CDR3nt: TGCAGTACTAGAGCGGCTATTAATGAAAAACTGTTTTTT
abundance: many; d_gene: NA; j_gene: TRBJ2-5; v_gene: TRBV20-1; CDR3aa: CSATQRPEETQYF; CDR3nt: TGCAGTGCTACCCAGAGACCCGAGGAGACCCAGTACTTC
abundance: many; d_gene: NA; j_gene: TRBJ2-7; v_gene: TRBV11-3; CDR3aa: CASSSQVDEQYF; CDR3nt: TGTGCCAGCAGCTCACAGGTAGACGAGCAGTACTTC
abundance: many; d_gene: NA; j_gene: TRBJ2-7; v_gene: TRBV10-2; CDR3aa: CASSDMTNSYEQYF; CDR3nt: TGCGCCAGCAGTGACATGACCAACTCCTACGAGCAGTACTTC
abundance: NA; d_gene: NA; j_gene: TRBJ1-2; v_gene: TRBV12-3/TRBV12-4; CDR3aa: CASRNPGGRGYTF; CDR3nt: TGTGCCAGCAGGAACCCGGGCGGTCGTGGCTACACCTTC
abundance: NA; d_gene: NA; j_gene: TRBJ2-7; v_gene: TRBV10-3; CDR3aa: CAIWGPYEQYF; CDR3nt: TGTGCCATCTGGGGGCCCTACGAGCAGTACTTC
abundance: NA; d_gene: NA; j_gene: TRBJ1-1; v_gene: TRBV30; CDR3aa: CAWSVPGIVQAFF; CDR3nt: TGTGCCTGGAGTGTACCCGGAATAGTCCAAGCTTTCTTT
abundance: many; d_gene: NA; j_gene: TRBJ2-7; v_gene: TRBV2; CDR3aa: CASIGESYEQYF; CDR3nt: TGTGCCAGCATCGGGGAATCCTACGAGCAGTACTTC
abundance: NA; d_gene: NA; j_gene: TRBJ1-1; v_gene: TRBV19; CDR3aa: CASSTGTRTEAFF; CDR3nt: TGTGCCAGTAGTACCGGGACAAGGACAGAAGCTTTCTTT
abundance: NA; d_gene: NA; j_gene: TRBJ2-5; v_gene: TRBV7-2; CDR3aa: CASSLLTLSQYF; CDR3nt: TGTGCCAGCAGCCTATTGACCTTATCCCAGTACTTC
abundance: few; d_gene: NA; j_gene: TRBJ1-4; v_gene: TRBV6-5; CDR3aa: CASSAGTPGEKLFF; CDR3nt: TGTGCCAGCAGCGCCGGAACCCCCGGTGAAAAACTGTTTTTT
abundance: NA; d_gene: NA; j_gene: TRBJ1-6; v_gene: TRBV2; CDR3aa: CASSERRGRDSPLHF; CDR3nt: TGTGCCAGCAGTGAAAGGAGAGGGCGAGATTCACCCCTCCACTTT
abundance: NA; d_gene: TRBD1; j_gene: TRBJ1-2; v_gene: TRBV7-6; CDR3aa: CASSLAVGQGYTF; CDR3nt: TGTGCCAGCAGCTTAGCGGTGGGACAGGGCTACACCTTC
abundance: many; d_gene: NA; j_gene: TRBJ1-5; v_gene: TRBV29-1; CDR3aa: CSVTQFGSNQPQHF; CDR3nt: TGCAGCGTTACGCAGTTTGGAAGCAATCAGCCCCAGCATTTT
abundance: once; d_gene: NA; j_gene: TRBJ1-3; v_gene: TRBV9; CDR3aa: CASSPPRQEHSGNTIYF; CDR3nt: TGTGCCAGCAGCCCCCCCCGACAGGAACACTCTGGAAACACCATATATTTT
abundance: many; d_gene: NA; j_gene: TRBJ2-6; v_gene: TRBV15; CDR3aa: CATSRDRPAGANVLTF; CDR3nt: TGTGCCACCAGCAGAGATCGTCCCGCGGGGGCCAACGTCCTGACTTTC
abundance: NA; d_gene: NA; j_gene: TRBJ1-4; v_gene: TRBV10-3; CDR3aa: CAISEARDGEKLFF; CDR3nt: TGTGCCATCAGTGAGGCCAGGGACGGAGAAAAACTGTTTTTT
abundance: many; d_gene: NA; j_gene: TRBJ1-1; v_gene: TRBV6-6; CDR3aa: CASTAGMNTEAFF; CDR3nt: TGTGCCAGCACCGCCGGCATGAACACTGAAGCTTTCTTT
abundance: many; d_gene: TRBD1; j_gene: TRBJ2-5; v_gene: TRBV12-3/TRBV12-4; CDR3aa: CASRAGTGYQETQYF; CDR3nt: TGTGCCAGCAGAGCGGGGACAGGGTACCAAGAGACCCAGTACTTC
abundance: NA; d_gene: NA; j_gene: TRBJ1-5; v_gene: TRBV27; CDR3aa: CASSASDVQPQHF; CDR3nt: TGTGCCAGCTCAGCCTCAGACGTTCAGCCCCAGCATTTT
abundance: many; d_gene: TRBD2; j_gene: TRBJ2-2; v_gene: TRBV7-3; CDR3aa: CASSSVAGKNTGELFF; CDR3nt: TGTGCCAGCAGCTCAGTAGCGGGGAAGAACACCGGGGAGCTGTTTTTT
abundance: NA; d_gene: NA; j_gene: TRBJ1-6; v_gene: TRBV28; CDR3aa: CASSLRDSLTSPLHF; CDR3nt: TGTGCCAGCAGTTTGCGAGACTCCCTTACTTCACCCCTCCACTTT
abundance: many; d_gene: NA; j_gene: TRBJ1-2; v_gene: TRBV10-1; CDR3aa: CASSESTLSAGVYGYTF; CDR3nt: TGCGCCAGCAGTGAGTCGACTCTATCTGCAGGGGTCTATGGCTACACCTTC
abundance: NA; d_gene: NA; j_gene: TRBJ1-2; v_gene: TRBV28; CDR3aa: CASSLGRGFGGYTF; CDR3nt: TGTGCCAGCAGTTTAGGCAGGGGATTCGGGGGCTACACCTTC
abundance: many; d_gene: NA; j_gene: TRBJ2-5; v_gene: TRBV2; CDR3aa: CASRGSVHQETQYF; CDR3nt: TGTGCCAGCAGGGGGTCAGTACACCAAGAGACCCAGTACTTC
abundance: NA; d_gene: TRBD1; j_gene: TRBJ1-2; v_gene: TRBV7-9; CDR3aa: CASSSPGIWTGDDSNYGYTF; CDR3nt: TGTGCCAGCAGCTCCCCCGGAATTTGGACAGGGGACGACTCGAACTATGGCTACACCTTC
abundance: many; d_gene: TRBD2; j_gene: TRBJ2-7; v_gene: TRBV10-3; CDR3aa: CAINGGLAGDREQYF; CDR3nt: TGTGCCATCAACGGTGGACTAGCGGGGGATCGGGAGCAGTACTTC
abundance: NA; d_gene: NA; j_gene: TRBJ1-3; v_gene: TRBV7-9; CDR3aa: CASSQYRRTGNTIYF; CDR3nt: TGCGCCAGCAGCCAATATAGAAGGACCGGAAACACCATATATTTT
abundance: NA; d_gene: NA; j_gene: TRBJ1-5; v_gene: TRBV7-9; CDR3aa: CASSQSGLNQPQHF; CDR3nt: TGTGCCAGCAGCCAGTCGGGTTTAAATCAGCCCCAGCATTTT
abundance: NA; d_gene: NA; j_gene: TRBJ1-1; v_gene: TRBV6-1; CDR3aa: CASSFKGMNTEAFF; CDR3nt: TGTGCCAGCTCCTTCAAGGGGATGAACACTGAAGCTTTCTTT
abundance: few; d_gene: NA; j_gene: TRBJ1-1; v_gene: TRBV20-1; CDR3aa: CSATTPGGNTEAFF; CDR3nt: TGCAGTGCTACCACCCCGGGGGGGAACACTGAAGCTTTCTTT
abundance: NA; d_gene: NA; j_gene: TRBJ2-5; v_gene: TRBV11-2; CDR3aa: CASSWRRGQETQYF; CDR3nt: TGTGCCAGCAGCTGGCGCAGGGGTCAAGAGACCCAGTACTTC
abundance: many; d_gene: NA; j_gene: TRBJ1-1; v_gene: TRBV2; CDR3aa: CASGQTPNTEAFF; CDR3nt: TGTGCCAGCGGCCAGACTCCGAACACTGAAGCTTTCTTT
abundance: NA; d_gene: NA; j_gene: TRBJ2-5; v_gene: TRBV6-6; CDR3aa: CASRLGFLGETQYF; CDR3nt: TGTGCCAGCAGATTGGGATTTTTAGGGGAGACCCAGTACTTC
abundance: NA; d_gene: TRBD1; j_gene: TRBJ1-4; v_gene: TRBV25-1; CDR3aa: CATKQGVQEKLFF; CDR3nt: TGTGCCACCAAACAGGGGGTCCAGGAAAAACTGTTTTTT
abundance: NA; d_gene: TRBD1; j_gene: TRBJ2-2; v_gene: TRBV29-1; CDR3aa: CSVRTGLLGGELFF; CDR3nt: TGCAGCGTTCGGACAGGGCTCTTAGGCGGGGAGCTGTTTTTT
abundance: NA; d_gene: NA; j_gene: TRBJ2-7; v_gene: TRBV4-1; CDR3aa: CASSQDAVYEQYF; CDR3nt: TGCGCCAGCAGCCAAGATGCGGTCTACGAGCAGTACTTC
abundance: NA; d_gene: NA; j_gene: TRBJ2-5; v_gene: TRBV20-1; CDR3aa: CSARDPGSPRRTQYF; CDR3nt: TGCAGTGCTAGAGATCCTGGGTCCCCCCGTCGGACCCAGTACTTC
abundance: NA; d_gene: TRBD1; j_gene: TRBJ1-5; v_gene: TRBV6-5; CDR3aa: CASSSRQGVGGNQPQHF; CDR3nt: TGTGCCAGCAGTTCCCGACAGGGGGTAGGGGGCAATCAGCCCCAGCATTTT
abundance: NA; d_gene: TRBD1; j_gene: TRBJ1-2; v_gene: TRBV7-2; CDR3aa: CASSTWTGEYGYTF; CDR3nt: TGTGCCAGCAGCACCTGGACAGGGGAGTATGGCTACACCTTC
abundance: NA; d_gene: TRBD2; j_gene: TRBJ2-7; v_gene: TRBV9; CDR3aa: CASSVDVTSGSSYEQYF; CDR3nt: TGTGCCAGCAGCGTAGATGTAACTAGCGGGAGTTCCTACGAGCAGTACTTC
abundance: many; d_gene: TRBD2; j_gene: TRBJ2-7; v_gene: TRBV25-1; CDR3aa: CASSELSGGYYEQYF; CDR3nt: TGTGCCAGCAGTGAGCTTAGCGGGGGGTACTACGAGCAGTACTTC